These 30 T cell receptor beta chains came from one sample sequenced in a study of shared clonotypes between healthy human individuals. The table came from immunoSEQ multiplex PCR; TCRdb's copy has only in-frame clones and leaves some out. The data hold 1.4 million to 1.5 million clones, with roughly 95% observed a single time. Sequencing was carried out using naive CD4+ T cells sorted from blood. Subset specified: CD45RA+ positively selected. These receptors were collected from a man aged 25-45 years in good health.

This chain connects TRBV2 to TRBJ2-5, with D perhaps matching TRBD1 or TRBD2 (5 bases each). With 4 bases removed from V and 1 base from J, the gap between germline ends came to 16 bases. The germline gives CDR1 SNHLY, CDR2 FYNNEI. The CDR3 spans 16 residues. In DNA, the CDR3 is TGTGCCAGCAGTGGGGGGAACACCGTGAGCCAAGAGACCCAGTACTTC. This codes for CASSGGNTVSQETQYF.

The J gene is TRBJ2-2, the V gene TRBV5-6; D not certain. In germline, CDR1 is SGHDT, CDR2 YYEEEE. The V end lost 0 bases, the J end lost 0 bases, and 6 bases lay between the germline ends. This CDR3 comprises 15 residues. The CDR3 sequence is CASSLDWANTGELFF. The DNA for the CDR3 is TGTGCCAGCAGCTTGGATTGGGCGAACACCGGGGAGCTGTTTTTT. Together with reference TRBV5-6 and TRBJ2-2, the CDR3 gives the full variable domain: DAGVTQSPTHLIKTRGQQVTLRCSPKSGHDTVSWYQQALGQGPQFIFQYYEEEERQRGNFPDRFSGHQFPNYSSELNVNALLLGDSALYLCASSLDWANTGELFFGEGSRLTVL.

This clone is a singleton in its sample. In nucleotides, the CDR3 is TGTGCCAGCAGCCCCATTGCTAACTATGGCTACACCTTC. This translates into CASSPIANYGYTF. The V call is TRBV14, the J call TRBJ1-2; D is ambiguous. This CDR3 has 13 residues. Trimming took off 4 bases at V and 0 bases at J, with 6 bases between the two ends. Germline CDR1 SGHDN, CDR2 FVKESK.

V gene TRBV5-1 combines with J gene TRBJ2-1, with 9 bases matching TRBD1. The CDR3 has 15 residues. The V gene's germline CDR1 is SGHRS and CDR2 YFSETQ. J was trimmed by 7 bases and V by 0 bases; bases with no gene match: 5. The CDR3 loop is CASSLDTGGWNEQFF. In nucleotides, the CDR3 is TGCGCCAGCAGCTTGGATACAGGGGGCTGGAATGAGCAGTTCTTC.

In DNA form, the CDR3 reads TGTGCCAGCAGCCTTTATGGGACTAGCGGGAGGAATGAGCAGTTCTTC. Encoded protein: CASSLYGTSGRNEQFF. This rearrangement joins TRBV11-1 to TRBJ2-1; 15 bases fit TRBD2. Germline V gives CDR1 SGHAT, CDR2 FQDESV (reference sequence). The length of the CDR3 is 16 residues. V dropped 5 bases and J dropped 7; count of bases not matched to a gene: 6.

V and J are TRBV6-6 and TRBJ1-4; 8 nucleotides match TRBD1. J was trimmed by 2 bases and V by 2 bases; bases with no gene match: 1. Germline V gives CDR1 MNHNY, CDR2 SVGAGI (reference sequence). The CDR3 totals 15 residues. The CDR3, as DNA: TGTGCCAGCAGTTACAGGACAGGGACTAATGAAAAACTGTTTTTT. It is translated as CASSYRTGTNEKLFF.

The V gene is TRBV2, the J gene TRBJ2-5; D uncertain. CDR1 is SNHLY, CDR2 FYNNEI, per germline. The CDR3 is made up of 13 amino acids. The ends were cut back, 7 bases at V and 6 bases at J, with 15 bases in the middle. CDR3 loop: CASNTGGSKTQYF. In nucleotides, the CDR3 is TGTGCCAGCAATACGGGTGGGTCGAAGACCCAGTACTTC.

This clone was counted once. V and J are TRBV7-8 and TRBJ2-1; possible D gene TRBD2, 6 bases. This CDR3 has 15 amino acids. Between the trimmed V and J ends, which lost 1 base and 10 bases, there was a span of 17 bases. Germline CDR1 reads SGHVS; CDR2 reads FQNEAQ. CDR3 sequence: CASSLGSERGKEQFF. The CDR3 DNA reads TGTGCCAGCAGCTTAGGGAGCGAACGGGGGAAGGAGCAGTTCTTC. Based on the CDR3 plus reference TRBV7-8 and TRBJ2-1, the full variable domain is GAGVSQSPRYKVAKRGQDVALRCDPISGHVSLFWYQQALGQGPEFLTYFQNEAQLDKSGLPSDRFFAERPEGSVSTLKIQRTQQEDSAVYLCASSLGSERGKEQFFGPGTRLTVL.

This chain joins TRBV10-1 and TRBJ2-5, with 13 bases lining up with TRBD2. The CDR3 covers 17 residues. V was clipped by 6 bases and J by 2 bases; unmatched bases: 9. Per the germline V gene, CDR1 is WNHNN and CDR2 is SYGVQD (reference sequence). The CDR3 is CASSHGLAGAGQETQYF. In nucleotides, the CDR3 is TGCGCCAGCAGCCATGGACTAGCGGGAGCGGGTCAAGAGACCCAGTACTTC.

The CDR3 region has the DNA TGTGCCAGTAGATCCCCGGGACAGCTGTCCTACGAGCAGTACTTC. Translated: CASRSPGQLSYEQYF. The chain uses TRBV19 and TRBJ2-7; TRBD1 matches at 7 bases. CDR3 length equals 15 residues. Germline assignment: CDR1 LNHDA and CDR2 SQIVND (reference sequence). J gave up 1 base and V 6 bases, and 9 bases lay outside the gene matches.

The genes are TRBV5-5 and TRBJ1-1, with unresolved D. V was cut by 3 bases and J by 0 bases, with 12 bases left in between. The length of the CDR3 is 15 residues. Germline-derived CDR1 and CDR2 are SGHKS and YYEKEE (reference sequence). In DNA, the CDR3 is TGTGCCAGCAGCTCTAATTCGGTAATGAACACTGAAGCTTTCTTT. The encoded protein is CASSSNSVMNTEAFF.

The chain combines TRBV4-1 with TRBJ2-7; possibly TRBD1 for D (6 bases). Deletions cut 5 bases from V and 7 bases from J, with 30 bases between. Germline V CDR1 and CDR2: MGHRA, YSYEKL. There are 18 residues in the CDR3. The CDR3 nucleotides read TGCGCCAGCAGCTTGATCTTCGGTCCGGCAGGGGACCTTGTAGAGCAGTACTTC. It yields the protein CASSLIFGPAGDLVEQYF.

The rearrangement joins TRBV28 to TRBJ2-6; TRBD1 aligns across 7 bases. Trimming took 6 bases from V and 0 from J; bases not matched to a gene: 11. The germline V gene has CDR1 MDHEN and CDR2 SYDVKM. The CDR3 totals 18 residues. Written as DNA, the CDR3 is TGTGCCAGCAGCTTTATGACAGGGTTGGGCTCTGGGGCCAACGTCCTGACTTTC. It translates to CASSFMTGLGSGANVLTF.

V usage is TRBV6-1 and J usage is TRBJ2-1, with 8 bases lining up with TRBD2. Trimming removed 5 bases from V and 5 bases from J; junction bases left unmatched: 8. The CDR3 is made up of 15 amino acids. From germline, CDR1 is MNHNS and CDR2 SASEGT. CDR3 residues: CASSSGTGGNNEQFF. The CDR3, as DNA: TGTGCCAGCAGTTCAGGGACGGGAGGGAACAATGAGCAGTTCTTC.

A note on this clone: A read error may produce the germline difference seen at one junction end. This chain joins TRBV18 and TRBJ2-2, with D maybe TRBD1 (6 bases). CDR1 is KGHSH, CDR2 LQKENI, per germline. CDR3 length: 13 residues. The DNA of the CDR3 is TGTGCCAGCTCGCCACAGGGTATCGGGGAGCTGTTTTTT. This sequence encodes CASSPQGIGELFF.

V gene TRBV7-9 combines with J gene TRBJ2-3; possibly TRBD2 for D (5 bases). The V gene's germline CDR1 is SEHNR and CDR2 FQNEAQ (reference sequence). V lost 2 bases and J 1 base, leaving 7 bases between the germline ends. The CDR3 spans 14 residues. The CDR3 region is CASSLPGGTDTQYF. In DNA, the CDR3 is TGTGCCAGCAGCTTACCCGGGGGCACAGATACGCAGTATTTT. Filled out from reference TRBV7-9 and TRBJ2-3, the complete variable domain reads DTGVSQNPRHKITKRGQNVTFRCDPISEHNRLYWYRQTLGQGPEFLTYFQNEAQLEKSRLLSDRFSAERPKGSFSTLEIQRTEQGDSAMYLCASSLPGGTDTQYFGPGTRLTVL.

J is TRBJ2-7 and V is TRBV19; 8 nucleotides match TRBD2. CDR3 size: 14 residues. The germline V gene encodes CDR1 LNHDA and CDR2 SQIVND (reference sequence). V trimming: 6 bases; J trimming: 2 bases; junction bases outside the gene matches: 6. The CDR3, as DNA: TGTGCCAGTAGCGAAATAGCGGGACCCTACGAGCAGTACTTC. Protein product: CASSEIAGPYEQYF.

This chain joins TRBV2 and TRBJ1-1; 8 bases are a match to TRBD1. The CDR3 extends over 16 amino acids. Per the germline V gene, CDR1 is SNHLY and CDR2 is FYNNEI. After removal of 6 bases from V and 6 bases from J, the junction contained 15 bases not matched to a gene. CDR3 in amino acids: CASRGRDRSVNAEAFF. The CDR3 DNA follows: TGTGCCAGCAGGGGGCGGGACAGGTCGGTAAACGCTGAAGCTTTCTTT.

The chain employs TRBV7-6 and TRBJ2-3; D gene unclear. The CDR3 is 16 amino acids. The V end lost 1 base, the J end lost 0 bases, and 11 bases lay between the germline ends. Germline CDR1 reads SGHVS; CDR2 reads FNYEAQ. CDR3 region: CASSLGSQTSTDTQYF. Here the CDR3 DNA reads TGTGCCAGCAGCTTAGGGTCGCAGACTAGCACAGATACGCAGTATTTT. The whole variable domain, remainder taken from reference TRBV7-6 and TRBJ2-3, is GAGVSQSPRYKVTKRGQDVALRCDPISGHVSLYWYRQALGQGPEFLTYFNYEAQQDKSGLPNDRFSAERPEGSISTLTIQRTEQRDSAMYRCASSLGSQTSTDTQYFGPGTRLTVL.

The V call is TRBV27, the J call TRBJ2-7; 7 bases agree with TRBD1. The trim removed 7 bases at V and 12 bases at J, leaving 9 bases unmatched. This CDR3 has 11 residues. Germline assignment: CDR1 MNHEY and CDR2 SMNVEV (reference sequence). The CDR3 sequence is CASTGPGQMYF. Written as DNA, the CDR3 is TGTGCCAGCACCGGGCCGGGACAGATGTACTTC.

Comments on this clone: This sample also contains other DNA sequences that code for the same CDR3. The CDR3 nucleotides read TGTGCCAGTGCCAGGAACACTGAAGCTTTCTTT. It yields the protein CASARNTEAFF. The genes are TRBV28 and TRBJ1-1; D ambiguous. V gave up 9 bases and J gave up 1 base, with 6 bases separating them. Germline CDR1 reads MDHEN; CDR2 reads SYDVKM. This CDR3 region has 11 residues. Using reference TRBV28 and TRBJ1-1 for the parts outside the CDR3, the full variable domain is DVKVTQSSRYLVKRTGEKVFLECVQDMDHENMFWYRQDPGLGLRLIYFSYDVKMKEKGDIPEGYSVSREKKERFSLILESASTNQTSMYLCASARNTEAFFGQGTRLTVV.

In regard to this clone: Other nucleotide sequences from this sample produce the same CDR3. The chain joins TRBV30 to TRBJ1-1; 7 nucleotides match TRBD1. The germline V gene encodes CDR1 GTSNPN and CDR2 SVGIG (reference sequence). V lost 2 bases, J lost 4 bases, and 4 bases stayed unmatched. The length of the CDR3 is 13 residues. This CDR3 is CAWSRQGGTEAFF. The CDR3, as DNA: TGTGCCTGGAGTAGACAGGGAGGCACTGAAGCTTTCTTT.

The rearrangement uses TRBV11-2 and TRBJ1-1, with 10 bases identical to TRBD1. Germline assignment: CDR1 SGHAT and CDR2 FQNNGV. The CDR3 is 14 residues long. V was clipped by 5 bases and J by 4 bases; unmatched bases: 4. CDR3 loop: CASSLRDRGTEAFF. The CDR3, as DNA: TGTGCCAGCAGCCTACGGGACAGGGGCACTGAAGCTTTCTTT.

The chain employs TRBV7-2 and TRBJ1-4; tentative D call: TRBD1 (5 bases). V was cut by 6 bases and J by 3 bases, with 20 bases left in between. Looked up from germline, CDR1 is SGHTA and CDR2 is FQGNSA. The CDR3 consists of 17 residues. This chain's CDR3 is CASSPPGGGLANEKLFF. The CDR3 DNA is TGTGCCAGCAGTCCGCCGGGGGGTGGGCTGGCTAATGAAAAACTGTTTTTT.

Concerning this clone: An end of the junction differs from the germline gene, which may be a read error. V usage is TRBV2 and J usage is TRBJ1-1; D gene uncertain. Germline-derived CDR1 and CDR2 are SNHLY and FYNNEI. The CDR3 sequence is 12 residues long. DNA for the CDR3: TGTGCCAGCAGCGAAGGCCTTACTGAAGCTTTCTTT. Its protein product is CASSEGLTEAFF.

CDR3 sequence (DNA): TGTGCCAGCAGTTCACGGAAAGCAGCGGTGGAGACCCAGTACTTC. Its protein is CASSSRKAAVETQYF. This chain connects TRBV6-6 to TRBJ2-5; D possibly corresponds to TRBD2 (5 bases). Trimming left V 4 bases short and J 5 bases short, with 17 bases between. Germline V gene sequence: CDR1 MNHNY, CDR2 SVGAGI (reference sequence). This CDR3 contains 15 residues.

The chain links TRBV28 to TRBJ2-2; D unclear. The ends were cut back, 0 bases at V and 0 bases at J, with 20 bases in the middle. Germline V CDR1 and CDR2: MDHEN, SYDVKM. CDR3 length: 20 amino acids. CDR3 region: CASSLWDYSLADANTGELFF. DNA of the CDR3: TGTGCCAGCAGTTTATGGGATTATTCGCTCGCGGATGCGAACACCGGGGAGCTGTTTTTT.

This chain links TRBV10-3 with TRBJ2-3, with a possible D match to TRBD2 (5 bases). Germline V CDR1 and CDR2: ENHRY, SYGVKD. V gave up 1 base and J gave up 5 bases, with 13 bases separating them. The CDR3 extends over 15 amino acids. CDR3 sequence reads: CAISELRAGEDTQYF. The CDR3 nucleotides read TGTGCCATCAGTGAGTTGAGGGCAGGAGAAGATACGCAGTATTTT.

This chain links TRBV27 with TRBJ2-7; possible D gene TRBD1, 5 bases. Germline values: CDR1 MNHEY, CDR2 SMNVEV (reference sequence). V shed 4 bases and J shed 2 bases, with 9 bases lying between them. The CDR3 is 13 residues long. The CDR3, as DNA: TGTGCCAGCAGTTGGCAGGGAACCTACGAGCAGTACTTC. The encoded protein is CASSWQGTYEQYF.

This chain connects TRBV19 to TRBJ2-1; 10 bases line up with TRBD2. The V gene's germline CDR1 is LNHDA and CDR2 SQIVND (reference sequence). The CDR3 is made up of 15 amino acids. Trimming removed 8 bases from V and 7 bases from J; junction bases left unmatched: 11. For the CDR3, the DNA is TGTGCCAGTTGGACTAGCGGTACCTTGGTTAATGAGCAGTTCTTC. Translation gives CASWTSGTLVNEQFF. The full variable domain, its missing parts supplied by reference TRBV19 and TRBJ2-1, is DGGITQSPKYLFRKEGQNVTLSCEQNLNHDAMYWYRQDPGQGLRLIYYSQIVNDFQKGDIAEGYSVSREKKESFPLTVTSAQKNPTAFYLCASWTSGTLVNEQFFGPGTRLTVL.